This TCR beta chain was documented in a study of blood T cell repertoires in COVID-19. About the research overall: Italy, Spain and the United States were the sources of the convalescent and acute COVID-19 samples.

The CDR3 extends over 12 amino acids. The V end lost 5 bases, the J end lost 4 bases, and 7 bases lay between the germline ends. Germline V gene sequence: CDR1 MDHEN, CDR2 SYDVKM. Sequenced by immunoSEQ multiplex PCR; TCRdb stores in-frame clones only, minus some. The sample records about 160,000 clones, roughly 80% being singletons. Sequenced sample: PBMCs or T cells enriched from blood (not recorded which). The receptor was derived from a woman between 45 and 60 years old who had recovered from COVID-19. The gene calls are TRBV28 and TRBJ2-3; possibly TRBD2 for D (5 bases). This CDR3 is CASSGLADTQYF. The CDR3 DNA is TGTGCCAGCAGTGGACTTGCAGATACGCAGTATTTT.